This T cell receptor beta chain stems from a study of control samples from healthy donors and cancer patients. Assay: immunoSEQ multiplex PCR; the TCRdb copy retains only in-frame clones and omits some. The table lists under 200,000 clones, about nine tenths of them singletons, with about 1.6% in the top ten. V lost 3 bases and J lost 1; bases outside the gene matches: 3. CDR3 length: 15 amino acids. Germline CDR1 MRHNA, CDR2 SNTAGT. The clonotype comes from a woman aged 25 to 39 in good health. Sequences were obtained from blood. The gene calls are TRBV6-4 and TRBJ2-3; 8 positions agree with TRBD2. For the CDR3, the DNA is TGTGCCAGCAGTGATAGCGGGGAACGCACAGATACGCAGTATTTT. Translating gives CASSDSGERTDTQYF.